A selection of T cell receptor beta chains follows, all from one sample in a study of T-cell reconstitution after alpha-beta-depleted transplantation in children. Each CDR3 protein is one row after TCRdb ran MiXCR on the PCR reads. In the table there are some 300,000 distinct CDR3 sequences, 7.5% to 9% of which are singletons. The sample in question was peripheral blood, obtained 360 days after TCRalphabeta/CD19-depleted stem cell transplant. These TCRs come from a female patient aged 2-15 years who had a stem cell transplant for Fanconi anemia, so the T cells may come from the graft donor. Each CDR3 is given with its conserved first and last residue. Only part of the rows carry a size: once, few, many, or a class if the clone is expanded.

>NA|TRBJ1-2|TRBV20-1|14
CSEGPQGPDDGYTF
>few|TRBJ2-3|TRBV11-2|15
CASSRTGGSTDTQYF
>many|TRBJ2-1|TRBV5-5|12
CASSALTGEQFF
>few|TRBJ2-7|TRBV27|19
CASSLFGLGVGLSSYEQYF
>NA|TRBJ2-5|TRBV11-3|15
CASSRDSTRQETQYF
>many|TRBJ2-7|TRBV4-2|16
CASSQARGDLSYEQYF
>many|TRBJ1-1|TRBV15|17
CATSRTLRRGIDTEAFF
>NA|TRBJ2-2|TRBV18|15
CASSPPRPGTGELFF
>many|TRBJ2-2|TRBV5-1|13
CASSNWDSGELFF
>many|TRBJ2-3|TRBV5-1|14
CASSLGSHTDTQYF
>many|TRBJ2-7|TRBV28|17
CASSLGLRGTVPYEQYF
>few|TRBJ2-3|TRBV7-3|16
CASSLSGGSSTDTQYF
>few|TRBJ1-2|TRBV12-3/TRBV12-4|14
CASSPDRASYGYTF
>many|TRBJ1-4|TRBV28|16
CASSLLPGQGSEKLFF
>many|TRBJ2-3|TRBV6-5|15
CASFPVRGPTDTQYF
>medium-sized|TRBJ2-1|TRBV7-8|13
CASRGSSYNEQFF
>many|TRBJ2-1|TRBV13|15
CASSLRVGSIDEQFF
>NA|TRBJ2-7|TRBV14|13
CASSPELGAEQYF
>many|TRBJ1-1|TRBV12-3/TRBV12-4|15
CASSLGPGSWTEAFF
>many|TRBJ2-2|TRBV9|16
CASSVAQLLNTGELFF
>few|TRBJ2-5|TRBV20-1|13
CSAPRLGKETQYF
>NA|TRBJ2-5|TRBV28|14
CASSFWQEVETQYF
>NA|TRBJ2-1|TRBV7-9|14
CASSLVSKNNEQFF
>many|TRBJ1-2|TRBV5-1|14
CASSLAPENYGYTF
>NA|TRBJ1-5|TRBV27|17
CASAPGQGVRPNQPQHF
>NA|TRBJ2-1|TRBV20-1|11
CSAGGVDEQFF
>many|TRBJ1-2|TRBV27|15
CASSSGTGGYYGYTF
>NA|TRBJ2-7|TRBV2|13
CASGGTGNYEQYF
>many|TRBJ2-1|TRBV12-3/TRBV12-4|16
CASSSGTGQGGNEQFF
>NA|TRBJ1-2|TRBV7-2|14
CASSFRKGQDGYTF
>few|TRBJ2-7|TRBV7-6|14
CASSAMDSSYEQYF
>NA|TRBJ2-7|TRBV5-4|16
CASSPARDRGSYEQYF
>NA|TRBJ1-3|TRBV11-2|13
CASSSDRGNTIYF
>many|TRBJ2-2|TRBV29-1|13
CSVEGQPTGELFF
>many|TRBJ1-5|TRBV20-1|15
CSASLGGAGNQPQHF
>many|TRBJ2-2|TRBV3-1|16
CASSQVAGRNTGELFF
>many|TRBJ2-5|TRBV25-1|14
CASSDGWGEETQYF
>few|TRBJ1-2|TRBV5-1|15
CASSDTGSLNYGYTF
>NA|TRBJ2-6|TRBV7-2|16
CASSLGQFSGANVLTF
>NA|TRBJ1-2|TRBV20-1|12
CSATGRDYGYTF